A single sample gave rise to the 21 T cell receptor beta chains below, sequenced in a study of cytomegalovirus exposure and HLA in healthy donors. 13 Jbeta primers and 60 Vbeta primers were used for the PCR. Sequencing used immunoSEQ multiplex PCR; TCRdb keeps in-frame clones, though not all of them. The sample contains roughly 130,000 clones, 70% to 85% of which appear only once. Sample: PBMCs. The receptor source for this set is a boy between 2 and 10 years old in good health and CMV-seronegative.

Remarks on this clone: A junction boundary mismatches the germline segment, possibly from a read error. This sequence joins TRBV2 and TRBJ1-6; D ambiguous. Germline values: CDR1 SNHLY, CDR2 FYNNEI. This CDR3 has 16 amino acids. CDR3 region: CASSPSSSSYNSPLRF. CDR3 bases: TGTGCCAGCAGTCCTTCCTCGAGCTCCTATAATTCACCCCTCCGCTTT.

The J gene is TRBJ2-5, the V gene TRBV27; 7 bases agree with TRBD2. Germline loops: CDR1 MNHEY, CDR2 SMNVEV (reference sequence). V lost 6 bases to trimming and J lost 5 bases; unmatched junction nucleotides: 15. CDR3 size: 16 residues. DNA of the CDR3: TGTGCCAGCAGCCCTACCTTGTGGCGGGGGTGGGAGACCCAGTACTTC. This gives the protein CASSPTLWRGWETQYF.

The chain employs TRBV6-6 and TRBJ2-2; D unclear. This CDR3 spans 13 amino acids. Deletions cut 4 bases from V and 6 bases from J, with 9 bases between. The germline CDR1 and CDR2 sequences are MNHNY and SVGAGI (reference sequence). CDR3 sequence (DNA): TGTGCCAGCAGTTTCCCACTGGCCGGGGAGCTGTTTTTT. Translation: CASSFPLAGELFF.

This clone was counted only a few times. At one boundary the junction diverges from the germline segment, which might be a read error. The genes are TRBV13 and TRBJ1-1; 9 nucleotides agree with TRBD1. CDR3 size: 14 residues. The germline V gene has CDR1 PRHDT and CDR2 FYEKMQ (reference sequence). CDR3 sequence reads: CASSLGTGKTEAFF. The CDR3 bases are TGTGCCAGCAGCCTAGGGACAGGGAAGACTGAAGCTTTCTTT. The full variable domain, completed using reference TRBV13 and TRBJ1-1, is AAGVIQSPRHLIKEKRETATLKCYPIPRHDTVYWYQQGPGQDPQFLISFYEKMQSDKGSIPDRFSAQQFSDYHSELNMSSLELGDSALYFCASSLGTGKTEAFFGQGTRLTVV.

The chain is built from TRBV19 and TRBJ2-7; 7 bases line up with TRBD2. The J segment lost 1 base and the V segment lost 6 bases, leaving 9 bases of the junction unmatched. CDR1 and CDR2 from the germline V gene are LNHDA and SQIVND (reference sequence). The CDR3 is made up of 15 amino acids. The chain's CDR3 is CASSRGASGSYEQYF. The DNA of the CDR3 is TGTGCCAGTAGCCGCGGGGCTAGCGGATCCTACGAGCAGTACTTC.

The chain has TRBV4-1 and TRBJ2-2; TRBD1 matches 9 bases. The CDR3 contains 15 residues. Trimming at V came to 4 bases and at J to 6 bases, leaving 6 bases not matched to a gene. Germline V gene data show CDR1 as MGHRA and CDR2 as YSYEKL. In DNA, the CDR3 is TGCGCCAGCAGCCGAAACAGGGGGCAGGCCGGGGAGCTGTTTTTT. Translated: CASSRNRGQAGELFF.

CDR3 DNA sequence: TGTGCCAGCAGTTGGGGACAGGGAATCGGCTACACCTTC. This gives the protein CASSWGQGIGYTF. The rearrangement uses TRBV6-1 and TRBJ1-2, with TRBD1 matching over 9 bases. CDR3 size: 13 residues. V trimming: 5 bases; J trimming: 8 bases; junction bases outside the gene matches: 6. Germline values: CDR1 MNHNS, CDR2 SASEGT.

The V and J genes are TRBV6-1 and TRBJ1-2; 7 nucleotides align to TRBD1. In germline, CDR1 is MNHNS, CDR2 SASEGT. J gave up 3 bases and V 1 base, and 8 bases lay outside the gene matches. This CDR3 has 16 residues. For the CDR3, the DNA is TGTGCCAGCAGTGAAGACTCGACAGGGCCATACTATGGCTACACCTTC. Translating gives CASSEDSTGPYYGYTF.

V and J are TRBV2 and TRBJ2-7; the match to TRBD2 covers 7 bases. J gave up 9 bases and V 6 bases, and 17 bases lay outside the gene matches. The CDR3 loop spans 15 amino acids. Per the germline V gene, CDR1 is SNHLY and CDR2 is FYNNEI. The CDR3 nucleotides are TGTGCCAGCAGGGAAAGGGTACTAGCGTCTGGAGGGCAGTACGTC. Amino acid sequence: CASRERVLASGGQYV.

The chain uses TRBV19 and TRBJ1-2; 9 nucleotides agree with TRBD1. The CDR3 has 14 amino acids. V shed 7 bases, J shed 6 bases, and the junction held 9 bases outside the gene matches. From germline, CDR1 is LNHDA and CDR2 SQIVND (reference sequence). The CDR3 here is CASTPDRGGDGYTF. The CDR3 DNA sequence: TGTGCCAGTACCCCGGACAGGGGAGGAGATGGCTACACCTTC.

The chain joins TRBV7-3 to TRBJ2-6; D is unclear. V was trimmed by 1 base and J by 0 bases, leaving 7 bases between them. Germline CDR1 and CDR2: SGHTA and FQGTGA. This CDR3 region has 16 residues. The CDR3: CASSLRPNSGANVLTF. The CDR3 nucleotides are TGTGCCAGCAGCTTAAGGCCCAACTCTGGGGCCAACGTCCTGACTTTC. Combining the CDR3 with reference TRBV7-3 and TRBJ2-6 gives the whole variable domain GAGVSQTPSNKVTEKGKYVELRCDPISGHTALYWYRQSLGQGPEFLIYFQGTGAADDSGLPNDRFFAVRPEGSVSTLKIQRTERGDSAVYLCASSLRPNSGANVLTFGAGSRLTVL.

The J gene is TRBJ1-6, the V gene TRBV19, with 8 bases lining up with TRBD1. CDR3 length: 15 amino acids. Germline assignment: CDR1 LNHDA and CDR2 SQIVND (reference sequence). V dropped 5 bases and J dropped 6; count of bases not matched to a gene: 6. In DNA form, the CDR3 reads TGTGCCAGTAGTCCCCCCAGGGGGCTTAATTCACCCCTCCACTTT. This codes for CASSPPRGLNSPLHF.

The chain uses TRBV13 and TRBJ1-2; weak D call: TRBD1 (6 bases). The V end lost 4 bases, the J end lost 2 bases, and 14 bases lay between the germline ends. There are 15 residues in the CDR3. Germline CDR1 PRHDT, CDR2 FYEKMQ (reference sequence). DNA for the CDR3: TGTGCCAGCAGCTCCCGGGGGGGGCCCAACTATGGCTACACCTTC. Residues: CASSSRGGPNYGYTF.

The chain couples TRBV5-1 to TRBJ2-1; a weak D match, TRBD2 (6 bases). CDR3 length: 20 residues. Between the trimmed V and J ends, which lost 0 bases and 5 bases, there was a span of 27 bases. Germline V CDR1 and CDR2: SGHRS, YFSETQ. CDR3 amino acids: CASSLGGRLGRTKENNEQFF. CDR3 DNA: TGCGCCAGCAGCTTGGGTGGGAGGCTAGGGAGAACCAAAGAAAACAATGAGCAGTTCTTC. Drawing the rest from reference TRBV5-1 and TRBJ2-1, the complete variable domain is KAGVTQTPRYLIKTRGQQVTLSCSPISGHRSVSWYQQTPGQGLQFLFEYFSETQRNKGNFPGRFSGRQFSNSRSEMNVSTLELGDSALYLCASSLGGRLGRTKENNEQFFGPGTRLTVL.

J is TRBJ1-2 and V is TRBV5-6; TRBD1 matches 7 bases. The CDR3 contains 14 residues. With V trimmed by 4 bases and J by 2 bases, 5 bases remained unmatched. Germline V gene sequence: CDR1 SGHDT, CDR2 YYEEEE. This chain's CDR3 is CASSPGTENYGYTF. CDR3 nucleotide sequence: TGTGCCAGCAGCCCCGGGACAGAGAACTATGGCTACACCTTC.

The V call is TRBV2, the J call TRBJ1-1; D call uncertain. The CDR3 covers 13 residues. V dropped 5 bases and J dropped 8 bases, with 15 bases sitting between them. Germline lookup yields CDR1 SNHLY and CDR2 FYNNEI. The CDR3 sequence: CASSSSGPREAFF. CDR3 bases: TGTGCCAGCAGTAGTTCTGGTCCTCGGGAAGCTTTCTTT.

The chain links TRBV2 to TRBJ1-5; D call uncertain. There are 14 residues in the CDR3. Trimming removed 4 bases from V and 0 bases from J, with 7 bases in between. From germline, CDR1 is SNHLY and CDR2 FYNNEI. CDR3 DNA sequence: TGTGCCAGCAGTGGCAGATATAGCAATCAGCCCCAGCATTTT. Translating gives CASSGRYSNQPQHF. The complete variable domain, with remaining parts taken from reference TRBV2 and TRBJ1-5, reads EPEVTQTPSHQVTQMGQEVILRCVPISNHLYFYWYRQILGQKVEFLVSFYNNEISEKSEIFDDQFSVERPDGSNFTLKIRSTKLEDSAMYFCASSGRYSNQPQHFGDGTRLSIL.

The chain recombines TRBV29-1 with TRBJ1-1; D ambiguous. Germline V gene lookup returns CDR1 SQVTM and CDR2 ANQGSEA. This CDR3 is built from 12 residues. V dropped 6 bases and J dropped 4 bases, with 12 bases sitting between them. For the CDR3, the DNA is TGCAGCGTGACATCTTCAACCACTGAAGCTTTCTTT. Translating it yields CSVTSSTTEAFF.

The V and J genes are TRBV7-9 and TRBJ2-7; 8 bases match TRBD1. Germline-derived CDR1 and CDR2 are SEHNR and FQNEAQ (reference sequence). CDR3 length equals 12 residues. With V trimmed by 4 bases and J by 6 bases, 2 bases remained unmatched. The CDR3 is CASSWTGPEQYV. CDR3 sequence (DNA): TGTGCCAGCAGCTGGACAGGGCCCGAGCAGTACGTC.

J is TRBJ2-3 and V is TRBV6-4; 7 bases are a match to TRBD1. V lost 3 bases and J lost 4; bases outside the gene matches: 4. CDR3 length: 14 amino acids. Per germline, CDR1 MRHNA and CDR2 SNTAGT. CDR3 sequence (DNA): TGTGCCAGCAGTGAAGGGGGCGCCTCAGATACGCAGTATTTT. Amino acid sequence: CASSEGGASDTQYF.

V usage is TRBV7-9 and J usage is TRBJ2-2, with TRBD1 matching over 8 bases. Germline V gives CDR1 SEHNR, CDR2 FQNEAQ (reference sequence). The CDR3 is made up of 19 amino acids. V trimming: 1 base; J trimming: 1 base; junction bases outside the gene matches: 11. CDR3 coding DNA: TGTGCCAGCAGCTTAGGGGGACAGGTTCCCCTTTTGAACACCGGGGAGCTGTTTTTT. Protein sequence: CASSLGGQVPLLNTGELFF.